Only a few counts were recorded for the clone carrying this T cell receptor (beta chain). Its antigen is undetermined. During its preparation, the TCRbeta library received unique molecular identifiers. A single record per CDR3 protein comes from TCRdb applying MiXCR to the PCR reads. The sample has around 230,000 distinct CDR3 sequences; approximately 15% are singletons. The source of the sample is a study of T-cell reconstitution after alpha-beta-depleted transplantation in children. Study-wide points: There were reportedly several hundred expanded graft clones from which alpha-beta T cells came about two months after transplant. Hyperexpanded clones declined; after one year, newly produced T cells mostly supplied diversity. Surviving recipient T cells and thymic progenitors accounted for the high day-60 TCRbeta diversity observed in some patients.

This CDR3 is 16 amino acids long. Germline V gives CDR1 SGDLS, CDR2 YYNGEE. V lost 4 bases to trimming and J lost 2 bases, with 16 bases between them. Here the sequenced sample was PBMCs, mostly from graft donor cells, taken 360 days after TCRalphabeta/CD19-depleted stem cell transplant. The TCR comes from a male patient under 10 years old who had a stem cell transplant for acute lymphoblastic leukemia, so the T cells may come from the graft donor. The gene calls are TRBV9 and TRBJ2-1; a weak D match, TRBD1 (6 bases). The DNA for the CDR3 is TGTGCCAGCAGCCCAACAGGGAGTCTAGCCTACAATGAGCAGTTCTTC. Protein sequence: CASSPTGSLAYNEQFF. Looking up the rest from reference TRBV9 and TRBJ2-1 gives the full variable domain: DSGVTQTPKHLITATGQRVTLRCSPRSGDLSVYWYQQSLDQGLQFLIQYYNGEERAKGNILERFSAQQFPDLHSELNLSSLELGDSALYFCASSPTGSLAYNEQFFGPGTRLTVL.